Included here is one T cell receptor (beta chain) sequence, with context. Its specificity is unknown. The sample is drawn from a study of identical twins. Study results and caveats: Model-predicted out-of-frame TCR alpha sharing fell below observed values in monozygotic twins. Within cord blood, abundant beta clonotypes carried fewer insertions, but memory repertoires showed no such trend. Twin-shared out-of-frame alpha sequences showed excess low generation probability.

From germline, CDR1 is PRHDT and CDR2 FYEKMQ (reference sequence). The V gene end was trimmed by 3 bases and the J gene end by 3 bases; junction bases not matched to a gene: 3. CDR3 length: 15 residues. It was template switching that added a universal primer site, and there were unique molecular identifiers on the cDNA. TCRdb itself ran the 5' RACE reads through MiXCR, one entry per CDR3 protein. The sample carries about 260,000 distinct CDR3 sequences, about 7% recorded once. This sample also belongs to another study, concerning yellow fever vaccine responses in identical twins.

The sequence came from a woman between 18 and 30 years old in good health. V usage is TRBV13 and J usage is TRBJ2-2, with 8 nucleotides matching TRBD2. Sequenced: memory (CD45RO+) T cells sorted from blood. The CDR3 loop reads CASSLREEYTGELFF. The CDR3 DNA follows: TGTGCCAGCAGCTTGCGGGAGGAGTACACCGGGGAGCTGTTTTTT.